This passage covers 30 T cell receptor beta chains from one sample sequenced in a study of cytomegalovirus exposure and HLA in healthy donors. The PCR made use of 60 Vbeta and 13 Jbeta primers. The repertoire was sequenced with immunoSEQ multiplex PCR; TCRdb's copy has only in-frame clones and lacks some. The sample lists about 90,000 clones; about 69% were seen once. Input material: PBMCs. The source of these receptors is a woman aged 18-30 years in good health and CMV-seropositive.

The chain couples TRBV2 to TRBJ1-3; D is undetermined. CDR3 size: 11 residues. Germline CDR1 and CDR2: SNHLY and FYNNEI. The germline V and J ends were trimmed by 5 bases and 4 bases, with 3 bases remaining between them. This chain's CDR3 is CASSSGNTIYF. In DNA form, the CDR3 reads TGTGCCAGCAGTAGCGGAAACACCATATATTTT.

This chain uses TRBV7-8 with TRBJ1-5; 7 bases match TRBD1. Germline lookup yields CDR1 SGHVS and CDR2 FQNEAQ. The CDR3 loop spans 17 amino acids. J gave up 5 bases and V 1 base, and 11 bases lay outside the gene matches. CDR3 protein: CASSLESWTGYYQPQHF. The CDR3 region has the DNA TGTGCCAGCAGCTTAGAGTCTTGGACAGGCTACTATCAGCCCCAGCATTTT.

This clone was seen only a few times. The V call is TRBV7-7, the J call TRBJ2-7; D might be TRBD2 (7 bases). Germline V gene lookup returns CDR1 SSHAT and CDR2 FNYEAQ (reference sequence). V lost 11 bases and J 2 bases, leaving 16 bases between the germline ends. The CDR3 spans 13 residues. CDR3: CAVGGGHAYEQYF. CDR3 in DNA: TGTGCCGTAGGGGGGGGGCACGCCTACGAGCAGTACTTC.

The genes are TRBV6-5 and TRBJ2-3; D gene ambiguous. CDR3 length equals 12 residues. Trimming pared 4 bases from V and 1 base from J, leaving 3 bases between. CDR1 and CDR2 from the germline V gene are MNHEY and SVGAGI. As DNA, the CDR3 is TGTGCCAGCAGTTCCGGCACAGATACGCAGTATTTT. Translated, it gives CASSSGTDTQYF.

V is TRBV7-2 and J is TRBJ2-7, with TRBD2 as a possible D gene (5 bases). V was pared by 5 bases and J by 6 bases, with 11 bases between. Germline-derived CDR1 and CDR2 are SGHTA and FQGNSA. The CDR3 is made up of 12 amino acids. CDR3 in amino acids: CASSATAGEQYF. The CDR3 DNA reads as TGTGCCAGCAGCGCGACCGCGGGCGAGCAGTACTTC.

The rearrangement uses TRBV21-1 and TRBJ1-5; the table gives TRBD1 as D, unverified against the DNA. TRBV21-1 is designated a pseudogene. This CDR3 is 14 amino acids long. The CDR3 loop is CASRQDSKNQPQHF. CDR3 nucleotide sequence: TGTGCCAGCAGGCAGGACAGCAAAAATCAGCCCCAGCATTTT.

This chain connects TRBV27 to TRBJ1-4; 7 nucleotides align to TRBD1. The CDR3 has 19 residues. Losses at the gene ends were 6 bases for V and 1 base for J; bases not matched to a gene: 17. Germline CDR1 reads MNHEY; CDR2 reads SMNVEV (reference sequence). The CDR3 coding sequence is TGTGCCAGCAGCCCGCGCTCAGGGGGTGGTTCGGAAACTAATGAAAAACTGTTTTTT. This gives the protein CASSPRSGGGSETNEKLFF.

The chain carries TRBV9 and TRBJ1-1; TRBD1 is a possible D gene (5 bases). CDR1 and CDR2 from the germline V gene are SGDLS and YYNGEE. The CDR3 length is 12 residues. Trimming took off 4 bases at V and 6 bases at J, with 10 bases between the two ends. The DNA for the CDR3 is TGTGCCAGCAGCCCCCGGGGGGCTGAAGCTTTCTTT. Residues: CASSPRGAEAFF.

The J gene is TRBJ2-7, the V gene TRBV19, with D possibly being TRBD1 (5 bases). V was cut by 3 bases and J by 0 bases, with 6 bases left in between. The germline V gene has CDR1 LNHDA and CDR2 SQIVND (reference sequence). The CDR3 runs 13 residues. CDR3 nucleotide sequence: TGTGCCAGTAGTATCGACAGCTCCTACGAGCAGTACTTC. As protein: CASSIDSSYEQYF.

The table lists this clone with a count of one. CDR3 coding DNA: TGTGCCAGCAGCTTAGGGGTGGTGGGGCCCTCCTACAATGAGCAGTTCTTC. This gives the protein CASSLGVVGPSYNEQFF. J is TRBJ2-1 and V is TRBV7-7; tentative D call: TRBD1 (5 bases). Germline V CDR1 and CDR2: SSHAT, FNYEAQ (reference sequence). The CDR3 totals 17 residues. V was pared by 1 base and J by 0 bases, with 13 bases between. Variable domain in full (rest from reference TRBV7-7 and TRBJ2-1): GAGVSQSPRYKVTKRGQDVTLRCDPISSHATLYWYQQALGQGPEFLTYFNYEAQPDKSGLPSDRFSAERPEGSISTLTIQRTEQRDSAMYRCASSLGVVGPSYNEQFFGPGTRLTVL.

V usage is TRBV13 and J usage is TRBJ1-4; 8 bases match TRBD1. Germline lookup yields CDR1 PRHDT and CDR2 FYEKMQ (reference sequence). This CDR3 region has 15 residues. Unmatched junction bases numbered 8, after V lost 5 bases and J lost 6 bases. The CDR3 is CASSRPQGADEKLFF. The DNA of the CDR3 is TGTGCCAGCAGCCGACCGCAGGGGGCGGATGAAAAACTGTTTTTT.

The chain couples TRBV5-1 to TRBJ1-6; D perhaps matches TRBD1 (6 bases). Looked up from germline, CDR1 is SGHRS and CDR2 is YFSETQ. CDR3 length equals 14 residues. V lost 3 bases, J lost 6 bases, and 10 bases lay in between. The CDR3 spells CASSSGTTNSPLHF. The CDR3 coding sequence is TGCGCCAGCAGCTCCGGGACAACTAATTCACCCCTCCACTTT.

The chain uses TRBV6-1 and TRBJ1-2, with TRBD1 as a possible D gene (5 bases). The CDR3 totals 17 residues. In germline, CDR1 is MNHNS, CDR2 SASEGT. V lost 2 bases to trimming and J lost 0 bases, with 16 bases between them. The CDR3 bases are TGTGCCAGCAGTGAATTGAACCCAGGGATAGCTAACTATGGCTACACCTTC. Translated, it gives CASSELNPGIANYGYTF.

V usage is TRBV5-4 and J usage is TRBJ1-1; the match to TRBD1 covers 7 bases. After removal of 4 bases from V and 8 bases from J, the junction contained 8 bases not matched to a gene. The germline V gene has CDR1 SGHNT and CDR2 YYREEE (reference sequence). The CDR3 has 13 residues. DNA of the CDR3: TGTGCCAGCAGCCCTTATGACAGGGCAGAAGCTTTCTTT. Encoded protein: CASSPYDRAEAFF.

V and J are TRBV5-6 and TRBJ2-5, with 8 bases fitting TRBD1. The CDR3 consists of 14 residues. Unmatched junction bases numbered 7, after V lost 4 bases and J lost 5 bases. Germline V gives CDR1 SGHDT, CDR2 YYEEEE. This chain's CDR3 is CASSGRTGWETQYF. In DNA, the CDR3 is TGTGCCAGCAGCGGACGGACAGGGTGGGAGACCCAGTACTTC.

The CDR3 nucleotides read TGTGCCTGGGATCCTCCGAGCGGGAGGCCCACAGATACGCAGTATTTT. This encodes CAWDPPSGRPTDTQYF. V is TRBV30 and J is TRBJ2-3, with 9 nucleotides matching TRBD2. With 5 bases clipped from V and 2 bases from J, the junction kept 11 bases outside the gene matches. The CDR3 has 16 residues. CDR1 is GTSNPN and CDR2 is SVGIG in the germline V gene (reference sequence).

The V gene is TRBV19, the J gene TRBJ2-2, with no clear D. Germline lookup yields CDR1 LNHDA and CDR2 SQIVND (reference sequence). Trimming pared 6 bases from V and 4 bases from J, leaving 12 bases between. The CDR3 spans 14 residues. Written as DNA, the CDR3 is TGTGCCAGTAGGCCGGTATCTCTCACCGGGGAGCTGTTTTTT. It is translated as CASRPVSLTGELFF. Full variable domain (remainder filled in from reference TRBV19 and TRBJ2-2): DGGITQSPKYLFRKEGQNVTLSCEQNLNHDAMYWYRQDPGQGLRLIYYSQIVNDFQKGDIAEGYSVSREKKESFPLTVTSAQKNPTAFYLCASRPVSLTGELFFGEGSRLTVL.

The sample holds a few counts of this clone. CDR3 sequence reads: CASSFRGASQPQHF. The CDR3 DNA sequence: TGTGCCAGCAGTTTCAGGGGGGCATCACAGCCCCAGCATTTT. The J gene is TRBJ1-5, the V gene TRBV28; 7 bases agree with TRBD1. This CDR3 has 14 residues. The trim removed 3 bases at V and 7 bases at J, leaving 6 bases unmatched. Germline loops: CDR1 MDHEN, CDR2 SYDVKM.

This chain joins TRBV14 and TRBJ2-2, with D maybe TRBD2 (6 bases). This CDR3 has 15 amino acids. V shed 4 bases and J shed 6 bases, with 15 bases lying between them. The germline CDR1 and CDR2 sequences are SGHDN and FVKESK. The CDR3, as DNA: TGTGCCAGCAGCCTGGGAGGTAGTGGGTCCGGGGAGCTGTTTTTT. It yields the protein CASSLGGSGSGELFF.

In this sample, this clone turned up once. This sequence joins TRBV4-1 and TRBJ1-1; D gene ambiguous. The germline V and J ends were trimmed by 4 bases and 1 base, with 10 bases remaining between them. Germline-derived CDR1 and CDR2 are MGHRA and YSYEKL. The CDR3 has 14 amino acids. CDR3 sequence: CASSPPRGNTEAFF. CDR3 bases: TGCGCCAGCAGCCCCCCCCGGGGGAACACTGAAGCTTTCTTT.

The rearrangement uses TRBV6-1 and TRBJ1-2; 7 bases are a match to TRBD1. Per the germline V gene, CDR1 is MNHNS and CDR2 is SASEGT. Unmatched junction bases numbered 9, after V lost 5 bases and J lost 3 bases. CDR3 length: 15 amino acids. CDR3 loop: CASSPTGAEYYGYTF. The CDR3 DNA is TGTGCCAGCAGTCCTACAGGGGCGGAGTACTATGGCTACACCTTC.

V usage is TRBV9 and J usage is TRBJ2-3, with D uncertain. The CDR3 extends over 14 amino acids. Trimming removed 4 bases from V and 0 bases from J, with 9 bases in between. CDR1 is SGDLS and CDR2 is YYNGEE in the germline V gene. The chain's CDR3 is CASSRTPSTDTQYF. The CDR3 region has the DNA TGTGCCAGCAGCCGAACTCCGAGCACAGATACGCAGTATTTT.

The chain recombines TRBV15 with TRBJ1-1; D ambiguous. Trimming removed 5 bases at V and 1 base at J, with 14 bases between. The germline gives CDR1 LNHNV, CDR2 YYDKDF (reference sequence). There are 15 residues in the CDR3. The CDR3 reads CATSPEAWRNTEAFF. Here the CDR3 DNA reads TGTGCCACCAGCCCCGAAGCTTGGAGGAACACTGAAGCTTTCTTT.

In its sample, this clone was seen a few times. Here the CDR3 reads CASRPAGTATGYTF. CDR3 DNA: TGTGCCAGCAGACCCGCCGGGACAGCTACTGGCTACACCTTC. The gene calls are TRBV6-5 and TRBJ1-2; 7 nucleotides match TRBD1. Looked up from germline, CDR1 is MNHEY and CDR2 is SVGAGI. The CDR3 runs 14 residues. The ends lost 6 bases at V and 7 bases at J; junction bases unmatched: 11.

The chain links TRBV9 to TRBJ1-3; D unresolved. The CDR3 totals 16 residues. Trimming took off 0 bases at V and 0 bases at J, with 10 bases between the two ends. Germline CDR1 and CDR2: SGDLS and YYNGEE. CDR3 nucleotide sequence: TGTGCCAGCAGCGTAGCAGGTGGAAGCTCTGGAAACACCATATATTTT. It yields the protein CASSVAGGSSGNTIYF. The variable domain in full, with the rest retrieved from reference TRBV9 and TRBJ1-3, is DSGVTQTPKHLITATGQRVTLRCSPRSGDLSVYWYQQSLDQGLQFLIQYYNGEERAKGNILERFSAQQFPDLHSELNLSSLELGDSALYFCASSVAGGSSGNTIYFGEGSWLTVV.

This clone was picked up a small number of times. The V gene is TRBV4-2, the J gene TRBJ1-3; unclear D gene. Trimming stripped 5 bases from V and 0 bases from J, with 11 bases between. From germline, CDR1 is LGHNA and CDR2 YNFKEQ. This CDR3 contains 15 residues. In DNA, the CDR3 is TGTGCCAGCAGCTTGGGAGGGTTCTCTGGAAACACCATATATTTT. This encodes CASSLGGFSGNTIYF.

The chain employs TRBV27 and TRBJ1-3; possible D gene TRBD1, 5 bases. Germline CDR1 MNHEY, CDR2 SMNVEV (reference sequence). Trimming shortened V by 5 bases and J by 3 bases, and 14 bases separated the two germline ends. This CDR3 comprises 15 residues. In DNA, the CDR3 is TGTGCCAGCAGTCCGAGCTTCGGGGGTGGAAACACCATATATTTT. It codes for CASSPSFGGGNTIYF.

The chain is built from TRBV30 and TRBJ2-1, with D hard to call. There are 13 residues in the CDR3. Per germline, CDR1 GTSNPN and CDR2 SVGIG (reference sequence). V was cut by 2 bases and J by 7 bases, with 12 bases left in between. The CDR3 nucleotides read TGTGCCTGGAGTCGAGCAATCGGGAATGAGCAGTTCTTC. Its protein is CAWSRAIGNEQFF.

This clone was seen once. The chain is built from TRBV9 and TRBJ1-5; TRBD1 is a possible D gene (6 bases). Germline-derived CDR1 and CDR2 are SGDLS and YYNGEE. The CDR3 length is 14 residues. V was cut by 0 bases and J by 6 bases, with 10 bases left in between. CDR3 in amino acids: CASSVGGGPQPQHF. In DNA form, the CDR3 reads TGTGCCAGCAGCGTAGGGGGGGGGCCTCAGCCCCAGCATTTT. Drawing the rest from reference TRBV9 and TRBJ1-5, the complete variable domain is DSGVTQTPKHLITATGQRVTLRCSPRSGDLSVYWYQQSLDQGLQFLIQYYNGEERAKGNILERFSAQQFPDLHSELNLSSLELGDSALYFCASSVGGGPQPQHFGDGTRLSIL.

There are a few counts of this clone. This sequence joins TRBV5-6 and TRBJ2-1, with TRBD2 identical over 7 bases. This CDR3 is 15 amino acids long. Per the germline V gene, CDR1 is SGHDT and CDR2 is YYEEEE. Trimming at V came to 2 bases and at J to 6 bases, leaving 8 bases not matched to a gene. The CDR3 reads CASSLAREEFNEQFF. As DNA, the CDR3 is TGTGCCAGCAGCTTAGCCCGGGAGGAATTCAATGAGCAGTTCTTC.